These 8 T cell receptor beta chains were sequenced from one sample in a study of blood T cell repertoires in COVID-19. The protocol was immunoSEQ multiplex PCR, while the TCRdb copy is restricted to in-frame clones and leaves out a portion. The sample contains about 330,000 clones, 92% of which appear only once. Sequencing was done on a sample of PBMCs or T cells enriched from blood (not recorded which). These receptors originate from a woman aged 25 to 39 who had recovered from COVID-19.

In its sample, this clone was seen once. CDR3 amino acids: CASMSGGGYEQYF. The CDR3 nucleotides are TGTGCCAGCATGTCTGGGGGCGGGTACGAGCAGTACTTC. The gene calls are TRBV12-3 or TRBV12-4 and TRBJ2-7; D perhaps matches TRBD1 (6 bases). V lost 7 bases, J lost 4 bases, and 14 bases lay in between. This CDR3 contains 13 residues.

The rearrangement joins TRBV6-1 to TRBJ1-2; tentative D call: TRBD1 (6 bases). CDR3 length: 16 residues. Germline CDR1 reads MNHNS; CDR2 reads SASEGT. Trimming took 3 bases from V and 4 from J, leaving 18 bases between them. In DNA form, the CDR3 reads TGTGCCAGCAGTGACCCGGGGGGGGCGCAGGGCTATGGCTACACCTTC. Translating it yields CASSDPGGAQGYGYTF.

The chain is built from TRBV5-6 and TRBJ1-1, with 9 bases identical to TRBD1. The junction had 15 bases not matched to a gene; V was cut back by 3 bases and J by 12 bases. CDR1 SGHDT and CDR2 YYEEEE come from the germline V gene. The CDR3 is 15 amino acids. The CDR3 sequence: CASSSGTGTYGVTFF. The CDR3 DNA sequence: TGTGCCAGCAGCTCCGGGACAGGGACCTACGGGGTGACTTTCTTT.

V usage is TRBV5-1 and J usage is TRBJ1-4; 12 bases agree with TRBD1. The germline gives CDR1 SGHRS, CDR2 YFSETQ. This CDR3 has 17 residues. The junction had 4 bases not matched to a gene; V was cut back by 4 bases and J by 0 bases. The CDR3 DNA is TGCGCCAGCAGCCCGGGACAGGGGGCTTCAACTAATGAAAAACTGTTTTTT. It yields the protein CASSPGQGASTNEKLFF.

Worth noting for this clone: Mismatch with germline at one junction end may stem from a read error. The CDR3: CATSREHSGPSSTDTQYF. DNA for the CDR3: TGTGCCACCAGCCGAGAGCACAGCGGCCCCTCTAGCACAGATACGCAGTATTTT. The chain has TRBV15 and TRBJ2-3; maybe TRBD2 (5 bases). CDR1 is LNHNV and CDR2 is YYDKDF in the germline V gene (reference sequence). The CDR3 length is 18 residues.

The chain employs TRBV3-1 (or the pseudogene TRBV3-2) and TRBJ2-7; D is perhaps TRBD2 (6 bases). The length of the CDR3 is 12 residues. The V gene lost 8 bases and the J gene lost 3 bases, with 11 bases spanning the gap. CDR1 and CDR2 from the germline V gene are LGHDT and YNNKEL (reference sequence). CDR3 in amino acids: CASHGAGYEQYF. DNA of the CDR3: TGTGCCAGCCATGGAGCGGGCTACGAGCAGTACTTC.

The genes are TRBV27 and TRBJ2-1; D unclear. This CDR3 contains 15 residues. V was pared by 3 bases and J by 0 bases, with 9 bases between. Germline V gene lookup returns CDR1 MNHEY and CDR2 SMNVEV (reference sequence). CDR3 sequence: CASSFLTSSYNEQFF. As DNA, the CDR3 is TGTGCCAGCAGTTTTCTTACGAGCTCCTACAATGAGCAGTTCTTC.

This clone has a single count. The chain recombines TRBV29-1 with TRBJ2-2, with 7 bases that match TRBD2. J lost 7 bases, V lost 4 bases, and 6 bases had no gene match. Germline CDR1 reads SQVTM; CDR2 reads ANQGSEA. CDR3 length: 13 amino acids. CDR3 amino acids: CSVVGRMVGELFF. As DNA, the CDR3 is TGCAGCGTTGTCGGGAGGATGGTCGGGGAGCTGTTTTTT.